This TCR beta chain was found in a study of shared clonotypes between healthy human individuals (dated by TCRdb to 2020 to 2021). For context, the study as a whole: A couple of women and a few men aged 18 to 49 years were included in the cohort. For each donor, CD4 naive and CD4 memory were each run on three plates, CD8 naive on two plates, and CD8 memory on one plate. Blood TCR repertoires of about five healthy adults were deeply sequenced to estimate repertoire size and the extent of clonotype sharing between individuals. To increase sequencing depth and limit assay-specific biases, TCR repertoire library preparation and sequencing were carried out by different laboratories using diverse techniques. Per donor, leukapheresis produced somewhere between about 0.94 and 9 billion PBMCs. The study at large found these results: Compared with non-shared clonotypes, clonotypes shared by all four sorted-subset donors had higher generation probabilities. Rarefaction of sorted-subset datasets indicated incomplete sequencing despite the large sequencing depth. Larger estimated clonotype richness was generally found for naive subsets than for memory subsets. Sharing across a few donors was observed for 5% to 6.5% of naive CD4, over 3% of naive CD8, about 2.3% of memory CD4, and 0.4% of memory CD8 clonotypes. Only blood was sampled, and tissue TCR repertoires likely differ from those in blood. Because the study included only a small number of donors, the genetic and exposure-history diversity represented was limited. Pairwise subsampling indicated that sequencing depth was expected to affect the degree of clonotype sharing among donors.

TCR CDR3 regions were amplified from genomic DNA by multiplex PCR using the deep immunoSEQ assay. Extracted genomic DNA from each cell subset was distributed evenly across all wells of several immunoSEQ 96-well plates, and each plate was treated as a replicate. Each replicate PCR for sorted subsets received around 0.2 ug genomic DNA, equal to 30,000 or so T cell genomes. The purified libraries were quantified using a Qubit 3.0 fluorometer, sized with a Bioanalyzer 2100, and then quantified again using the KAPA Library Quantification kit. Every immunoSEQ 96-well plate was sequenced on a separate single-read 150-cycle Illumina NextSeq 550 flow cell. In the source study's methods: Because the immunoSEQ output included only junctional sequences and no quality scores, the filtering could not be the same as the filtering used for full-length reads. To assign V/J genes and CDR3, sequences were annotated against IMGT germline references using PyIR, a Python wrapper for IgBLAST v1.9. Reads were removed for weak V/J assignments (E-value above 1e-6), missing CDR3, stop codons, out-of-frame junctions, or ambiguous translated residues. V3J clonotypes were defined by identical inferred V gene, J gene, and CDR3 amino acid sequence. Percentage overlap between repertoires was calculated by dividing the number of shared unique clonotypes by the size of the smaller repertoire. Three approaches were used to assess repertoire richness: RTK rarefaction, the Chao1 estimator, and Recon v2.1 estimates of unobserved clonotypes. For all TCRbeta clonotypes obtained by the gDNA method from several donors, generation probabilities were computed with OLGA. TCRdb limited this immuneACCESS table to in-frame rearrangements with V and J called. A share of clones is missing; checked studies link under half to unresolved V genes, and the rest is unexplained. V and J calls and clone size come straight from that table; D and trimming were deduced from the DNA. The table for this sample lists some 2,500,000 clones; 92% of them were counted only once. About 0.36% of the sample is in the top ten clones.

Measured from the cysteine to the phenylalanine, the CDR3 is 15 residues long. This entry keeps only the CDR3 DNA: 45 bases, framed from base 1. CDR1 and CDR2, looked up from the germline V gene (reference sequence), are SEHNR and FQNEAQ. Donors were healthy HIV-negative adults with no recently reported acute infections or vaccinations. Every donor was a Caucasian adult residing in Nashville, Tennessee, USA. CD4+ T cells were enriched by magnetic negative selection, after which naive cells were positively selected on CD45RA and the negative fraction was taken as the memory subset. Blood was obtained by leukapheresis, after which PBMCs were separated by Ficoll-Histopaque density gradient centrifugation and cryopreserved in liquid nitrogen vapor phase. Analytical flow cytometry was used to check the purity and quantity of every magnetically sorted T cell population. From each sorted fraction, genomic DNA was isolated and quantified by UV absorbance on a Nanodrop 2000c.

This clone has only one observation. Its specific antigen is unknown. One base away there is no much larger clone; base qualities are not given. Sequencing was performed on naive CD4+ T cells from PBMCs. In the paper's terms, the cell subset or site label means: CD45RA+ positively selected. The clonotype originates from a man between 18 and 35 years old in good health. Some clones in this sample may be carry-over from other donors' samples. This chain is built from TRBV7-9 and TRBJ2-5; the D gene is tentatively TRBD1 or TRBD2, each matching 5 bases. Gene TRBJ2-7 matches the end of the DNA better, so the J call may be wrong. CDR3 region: CASSRDGGPSYEQYF. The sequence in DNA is TGTGCCAGCAGCCGGGACGGCGGACCCTCCTACGAGCAGTACTTC.